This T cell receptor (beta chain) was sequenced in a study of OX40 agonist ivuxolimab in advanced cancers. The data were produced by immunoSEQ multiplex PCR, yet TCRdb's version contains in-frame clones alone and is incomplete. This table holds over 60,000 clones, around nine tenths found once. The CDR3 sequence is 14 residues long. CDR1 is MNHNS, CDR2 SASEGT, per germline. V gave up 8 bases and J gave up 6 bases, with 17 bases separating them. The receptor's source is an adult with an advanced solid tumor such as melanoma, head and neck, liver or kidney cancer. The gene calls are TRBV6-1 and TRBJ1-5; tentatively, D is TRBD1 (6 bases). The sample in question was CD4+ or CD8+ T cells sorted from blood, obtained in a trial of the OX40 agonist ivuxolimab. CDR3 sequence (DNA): TGTGCCAGCGGGGGCGGAGGTGAGGTTCAGCCCCAGCATTTT. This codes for CASGGGGEVQPQHF.